This T cell receptor beta chain was profiled in a study of T cell responses to AZD1222 COVID-19 vaccine. This clone appeared a single time. Its antigen is not identified. Trimming removed 3 bases from V and 2 bases from J, with 7 bases in between. Per germline, CDR1 KGHSH and CDR2 LQKENI. The CDR3 has 13 residues. Points from the study as a whole: White British donors predominated, females outnumbered males, and clonal diversity was possibly underestimated. Vaccine-associated CD4 TCRs spanned spike, dominant at 160-218 and 743-854.

Method: immunoSEQ multiplex PCR; TCRdb's copy keeps in-frame clones and lacks some. The table lists about 72,000 clones, roughly 91% of them singletons. This clonotype was obtained from an adult in good health. The sequenced sample was peripheral blood, obtained on day 0 of AZD1222 vaccination. J is TRBJ2-5 and V is TRBV18; possible D gene TRBD1, 5 bases. CDR3 sequence: CASSPGQQETQYF. The CDR3 DNA sequence: TGTGCCAGCTCACCGGGGCAGCAAGAGACCCAGTACTTC.